Each of the 2 T cell receptor beta chains below was sequenced from the same sample in a study of patients and donors after allogeneic stem cell transplantation. Each CDR3 protein gets one entry after TCRdb re-called the RT-PCR reads with MiXCR. Among 84,000 or so distinct CDR3 sequences, around 46% were seen once, and the ten largest hold roughly two thirds. Sequenced: blood, either unsorted or a sorted T cell fraction (not recorded which). These receptors came from a human donor who was either an allogeneic HSCT recipient or a stem cell or donor lymphocyte infusion donor (not recorded which). It is not recorded whose cells these are; they may come from a transplant donor.

This clonotype was detected a few times. The V call is TRBV5-1, the J call TRBJ2-7; D could derive from TRBD1 or TRBD2 (5 bases each). This CDR3 comprises 15 residues. V lost 0 bases and J 2 bases, leaving 12 bases between the germline ends. Germline V gene sequence: CDR1 SGHRS, CDR2 YFSETQ. The CDR3 nucleotides are TGCGCCAGCAGCTTGGCTACCGGGACCACCTACGAGCAGTACTTC. Translated: CASSLATGTTYEQYF.

The chain joins TRBV7-2 to TRBJ1-6; D ambiguous. The CDR3 has 15 residues. Trimming took off 5 bases at V and 4 bases at J, with 12 bases between the two ends. Germline V gives CDR1 SGHTA, CDR2 FQGNSA. The CDR3 DNA reads as TGTGCCAGCAGCGACTGGTGGGCGTATAATTCACCCCTCCACTTT. It yields the protein CASSDWWAYNSPLHF.